The 24 T cell receptor beta chains reported below all come from one sample, sequenced in a study of T cells in Graves' hyperthyroidism and ophthalmopathy. From RNA transcripts, TCR beta CDR3 regions were amplified. TCR CDR3 regions were first amplified by RT-PCR with HTBI primers. TCRdb re-called the multiplex PCR reads through MiXCR, storing one row per CDR3 protein. The table lists approximately 370,000 distinct CDR3 sequences, roughly 15% of them singletons, with around a third in the top ten. The material sequenced was blood. Receptors originate from a woman aged 25 to 39 with Graves' hyperthyroidism that later progressed to Graves' ophthalmopathy.

For this clonotype: An end of the junction differs from the germline gene, which may be a read error. The CDR3 DNA is TGTGCCAGCAGTTCACAAACCGGGAGTTACGGGCAGTACTTC. This translates into CASSSQTGSYGQYF. The chain combines TRBV10-3 with TRBJ2-7, with TRBD2 as a possible D gene (6 bases). Per the germline V gene, CDR1 is ENHRY and CDR2 is SYGVKD. The CDR3 runs 14 residues.

This chain joins TRBV27 and TRBJ1-4; D remains unclear. The CDR3 extends over 14 amino acids. From germline, CDR1 is MNHEY and CDR2 SMNVEV (reference sequence). The V and J ends lost 0 bases and 3 bases respectively, with 5 bases between them. The CDR3: CASSLSFANEKLFF. The CDR3 coding sequence is TGTGCCAGCAGTTTATCGTTCGCTAATGAAAAACTGTTTTTT.

This clonotype was counted ten times or more. The rearrangement uses TRBV2 and TRBJ1-5, with TRBD1 matching over 8 bases. CDR1 is SNHLY, CDR2 FYNNEI, per germline. CDR3 length: 15 amino acids. Trimming cost V 4 bases and J 7 bases; bases outside gene matches: 9. The CDR3 nucleotides are TGTGCCAGCAGTGTCGGACAGGGTACCGGGCAGCCCCAGCATTTT. Translating it yields CASSVGQGTGQPQHF.

This clonotype was counted between two and nine times. The chain carries TRBV7-7 and TRBJ2-2; 8 bases match TRBD2. This CDR3 contains 18 residues. Germline trimming cut 1 base from V and 1 base from J; bases unmatched to any gene: 8. The V gene's germline CDR1 is SSHAT and CDR2 FNYEAQ (reference sequence). The CDR3 DNA reads as TGTGCCAGCAGCTTAGTAAGCGGCGGGGGGCTGAACACCGGGGAGCTGTTTTTT. Translated: CASSLVSGGGLNTGELFF.

This rearrangement joins TRBV11-2 to TRBJ2-1; 8 positions agree with TRBD2. J lost 7 bases, V lost 1 base, and 9 bases had no gene match. This CDR3 has 16 residues. Germline V gene lookup returns CDR1 SGHAT and CDR2 FQNNGV. The CDR3 DNA reads as TGTGCCAGCAGCTTAGTCTGGCTAGCGGGTAAGAATGAGCAGTTCTTC. This encodes CASSLVWLAGKNEQFF.

The sample holds many counts of this clonotype. The chain combines TRBV19 with TRBJ1-1, with D perhaps matching TRBD1 (6 bases). V was shortened by 5 bases and J by 4 bases, with 17 bases between the two germline ends. Germline lookup yields CDR1 LNHDA and CDR2 SQIVND (reference sequence). This CDR3 has 15 amino acids. Here the CDR3 reads CASSLNSGTSTEAFF. CDR3 sequence (DNA): TGTGCCAGTAGTCTAAACTCCGGGACAAGCACTGAAGCTTTCTTT. Full variable domain (missing parts from reference TRBV19 and TRBJ1-1): DGGITQSPKYLFRKEGQNVTLSCEQNLNHDAMYWYRQDPGQGLRLIYYSQIVNDFQKGDIAEGYSVSREKKESFPLTVTSAQKNPTAFYLCASSLNSGTSTEAFFGQGTRLTVV.

This clonotype was counted ten times or more. This chain uses TRBV2 with TRBJ1-2; maybe TRBD1 (5 bases). Between the trimmed V and J ends, which lost 2 bases and 4 bases, there was a span of 8 bases. The CDR3 is made up of 13 amino acids. Germline CDR1 is SNHLY and CDR2 is FYNNEI. CDR3 nucleotides: TGTGCCAGCAGTGAAAGGGACGCCTATGGCTACACCTTC. Protein sequence: CASSERDAYGYTF.

This clonotype was counted a single time. The chain uses TRBV7-6 and TRBJ2-3, with D perhaps TRBD2 (5 bases). The CDR3 contains 16 residues. V lost 5 bases to trimming and J lost 0 bases, with 15 bases between them. The germline gives CDR1 SGHVS, CDR2 FNYEAQ. CDR3 protein: CASSPIGESSTDTQYF. CDR3 DNA: TGTGCCAGCAGCCCCATCGGGGAATCTAGCACAGATACGCAGTATTTT.

In regard to this clonotype: One junction end disagrees with the germline gene, perhaps due to a read error. The CDR3 here is CASSLPLLAGAHNEQSF. The CDR3 region has the DNA TGTGCCAGCAGTTTACCTCTGCTCGCGGGAGCACACAATGAGCAGTCCTTC. The J gene is TRBJ2-1, the V gene TRBV28; 7 bases agree with TRBD2. Germline assignment: CDR1 MDHEN and CDR2 SYDVKM. The CDR3 runs 17 residues.

The gene calls are TRBV19 and TRBJ1-1; possibly TRBD1 for D (6 bases). The ends were cut back, 3 bases at V and 5 bases at J, with 13 bases in the middle. The CDR3 length is 14 residues. CDR1 is LNHDA, CDR2 SQIVND, per germline (reference sequence). The DNA of the CDR3 is TGTGCCAGTAGTATGATGGGGGCGCGGACTGAAGCTTTCTTT. Encoded protein: CASSMMGARTEAFF.

In this sample, this clonotype turned up many times. The chain uses TRBV28 and TRBJ2-1; tentatively, D is TRBD1 or TRBD2 (6 bases each). V was pared by 8 bases and J by 8 bases, with 19 bases between. CDR1 is MDHEN, CDR2 SYDVKM, per germline. The CDR3 is made up of 14 amino acids. As DNA, the CDR3 is TGTGCCAGCTACTTGACGGGGGCACGTTATGAGCAGTTCTTC. Amino acid sequence: CASYLTGARYEQFF.

The V and J genes are TRBV9 and TRBJ2-3, with 8 positions matching TRBD1. The CDR3 totals 18 residues. V lost 0 bases and J lost 4; bases outside the gene matches: 13. In germline, CDR1 is SGDLS, CDR2 YYNGEE. CDR3 sequence (DNA): TGTGCCAGCAGCGTAGCGAAGCAGGGGGCGGGGTGGTCAGATACGCAGTATTTT. Translating it yields CASSVAKQGAGWSDTQYF.

This clonotype was observed many times. The chain joins TRBV12-3 or TRBV12-4 to TRBJ2-5; the D call may be TRBD1 or TRBD2 (5 bases each). This CDR3 has 14 residues. The V gene lost 3 bases and the J gene lost 1 base, with 9 bases spanning the gap. DNA for the CDR3: TGTGCCAGCAGTTTGGGACGGATCCAAGAGACCCAGTACTTC. Its translation is CASSLGRIQETQYF.

The V gene is TRBV20-1, the J gene TRBJ2-5; 9 bases align to TRBD2. The germline V gene has CDR1 DFQATT and CDR2 SNEGSKA (reference sequence). The CDR3 is 13 amino acids. V gave up 7 bases and J gave up 3 bases; unmatched junction bases: 6. Here the CDR3 reads CSGSSGRKETQYF. The CDR3 DNA reads TGCAGTGGAAGTAGCGGGAGAAAAGAGACCCAGTACTTC.

This clonotype was seen a handful of times. The chain employs TRBV5-1 and TRBJ2-7; no clear D. CDR1 is SGHRS and CDR2 is YFSETQ in the germline V gene. The CDR3 covers 13 residues. V shed 5 bases and J shed 0 bases, with 9 bases lying between them. In DNA form, the CDR3 reads TGCGCCAGCAGTCGGCAGAGCTCCTACGAGCAGTACTTC. It codes for CASSRQSSYEQYF.

This clonotype has just a few counts. The V gene is TRBV9, the J gene TRBJ2-2; TRBD1 might be the D (6 bases). V was clipped by 1 base and J by 6 bases, with 10 bases between them. The length of the CDR3 is 14 residues. The germline V gene encodes CDR1 SGDLS and CDR2 YYNGEE. The CDR3 here is CASSVTGYAGELFF. CDR3 DNA: TGTGCCAGCAGCGTAACAGGGTACGCCGGGGAGCTGTTTTTT.

This clonotype was recorded many times. V gene TRBV9 combines with J gene TRBJ1-2; D not certain. The CDR3 contains 15 residues. Trimming removed 0 bases at V and 0 bases at J, with 9 bases between. Germline loops: CDR1 SGDLS, CDR2 YYNGEE. The DNA of the CDR3 is TGTGCCAGCAGCGTAGATGGTAGAGCTAACTATGGCTACACCTTC. Amino acids: CASSVDGRANYGYTF.

This clonotype turned up a few times. The rearrangement links TRBV28 to TRBJ2-6; D is uncertain. The CDR3 length is 17 residues. The V gene's germline CDR1 is MDHEN and CDR2 SYDVKM. V dropped 3 bases and J dropped 1 base, with 13 bases sitting between them. CDR3 protein: CASSFPPGASGANVLTF. CDR3 DNA: TGTGCCAGCAGTTTCCCCCCGGGCGCTTCTGGGGCCAACGTCCTGACTTTC.

This clonotype has ten or more counts. The chain recombines TRBV10-3 with TRBJ2-2; 8 positions agree with TRBD1. The CDR3 is made up of 14 amino acids. After removal of 7 bases from V and 2 bases from J, the junction contained 3 bases not matched to a gene. The germline CDR1 and CDR2 sequences are ENHRY and SYGVKD. CDR3 sequence (DNA): TGTGCCATCAAGGACAGGGTCAACACCGGGGAGCTGTTTTTT. This codes for CAIKDRVNTGELFF.

On this clonotype itself: A much larger clone sits a single nucleotide away, making a read error possible. As the CDR3 is not closed by the conserved phenylalanine or tryptophan, this likely results from a read error. This CDR3 is CARGRGGDTEAFL. The CDR3 coding sequence is TGTGCCCGGGGGAGGGGGGGGGACACTGAAGCTTTCCTT. V usage is TRBV30 and J usage is TRBJ1-1; D perhaps matches TRBD1 (6 bases). CDR3 length: 13 amino acids. Germline V gene sequence: CDR1 GTSNPN, CDR2 SVGIG (reference sequence). V was clipped by 8 bases and J by 3 bases, with 16 bases between them.

This clonotype has only a few counts. V and J are TRBV6-1 and TRBJ1-2; TRBD1 is a possible D gene (5 bases). V was clipped by 1 base and J by 8 bases, with 11 bases between them. There are 13 residues in the CDR3. Looked up from germline, CDR1 is MNHNS and CDR2 is SASEGT. CDR3 coding DNA: TGTGCCAGCAGTGAAGGCGGGGCTAGGGGCTACACCTTC. It translates to CASSEGGARGYTF.

In its sample, this clonotype was seen many times. V usage is TRBV2 and J usage is TRBJ2-5; D call uncertain. The CDR3 is 13 residues long. Trimming removed 10 bases at V and 5 bases at J, with 17 bases between. In germline, CDR1 is SNHLY, CDR2 FYNNEI. The CDR3 protein is CATKSQFSETQYF. The CDR3 nucleotides are TGTGCCACAAAGTCCCAATTCTCGGAGACCCAGTACTTC.

This clonotype was seen at least ten times. The genes are TRBV29-1 and TRBJ1-4; D ambiguous. V shed 4 bases and J shed 1 base, with 7 bases lying between them. CDR1 and CDR2 (germline): SQVTM, ANQGSEA. This CDR3 has 13 amino acids. The CDR3 sequence is CSVVPKTNEKLFF. In DNA, the CDR3 is TGCAGCGTTGTTCCCAAAACTAATGAAAAACTGTTTTTT. Full variable domain (remainder filled in from reference TRBV29-1 and TRBJ1-4): SAVISQKPSRDICQRGTSLTIQCQVDSQVTMMFWYRQQPGQSLTLIATANQGSEATYESGFVIDKFPISRPNLTFSTLTVSNMSPEDSSIYLCSVVPKTNEKLFFGSGTQLSVL.

On this clonotype: A much larger clone lies one base from this, so it may be a read error. V usage is TRBV9 and J usage is TRBJ2-1; TRBD2 matches at 9 bases. There are 15 residues in the CDR3. Germline V lookup: CDR1 SGDLS, CDR2 YYNGEE. The CDR3 protein is CASGAGGGSYNEQSF. As DNA, the CDR3 is TGTGCCAGCGGGGCGGGAGGGGGGTCCTACAATGAGCAGTCCTTC.